This T cell receptor beta chain was identified in a study of T cells in Graves' hyperthyroidism and ophthalmopathy. General observations from the study: Ophthalmopathy was identified by the model a median around 6.3 months ahead of onset. Most thyroid-expanded clonotypes above 0.001 were also found in blood. Separating ophthalmopathy from stable hyperthyroidism was achieved by a 13 V-J model.

Isolation of PBMCs was performed on 8 to 10 ml fresh peripheral blood. Amplified TCR beta CDR3 regions derived from RNA transcripts. RT-PCR in the first round (using the HTBI primer set) targeted the TCR CDR3. TCRdb reprocessed the multiplex PCR reads via MiXCR and lists one record per CDR3 protein. The sample gives hundreds of thousands of distinct CDR3 sequences, 14% of which show up once; 10% is in the top ten. The CDR3 consists of 15 residues. V was shortened by 0 bases and J by 2 bases, with 11 bases between the two germline ends. Germline-derived CDR1 and CDR2 are GTSNPN and SVGIG (reference sequence). Of note for this clonotype: Its antigen is currently unknown.

The chain carries TRBV30 and TRBJ1-5; D is unclear. The receptor's source is a young woman with Graves' hyperthyroidism. Input material: blood. The DNA of the CDR3 is TGTGCCTGGAGTGTACAGTCAGGAGGCAATCAGCCCCAGCATTTT. Residues: CAWSVQSGGNQPQHF.